Following are 25 T cell receptor beta chains from one sample sequenced in a study of response to subunit inactivated influenza vaccine. TCRdb recomputed calls from the RT-PCR reads with MiXCR, one row per CDR3 protein. Of 530,000 or so distinct CDR3 sequences listed, about 15% are singletons. Sequencing was performed on PBMCs from blood, taken about 12 days after vaccination. The receptors were sampled from a man in his fifties who received an inactivated influenza vaccine.

This clonotype was picked up a small number of times. This CDR3 is CASSSKAGRADTQYF. The CDR3 bases are TGTGCCAGCAGCTCAAAAGCGGGTAGGGCAGATACGCAGTATTTT. The chain has TRBV7-2 and TRBJ2-3; tentative D call: TRBD2 (6 bases). V was pared by 4 bases and J by 4 bases, with 15 bases between. Germline CDR1 SGHTA, CDR2 FQGNSA. The CDR3 loop spans 15 amino acids.

This clonotype was found many times. This chain connects TRBV28 to TRBJ2-1; D may match TRBD1 or TRBD2 (7 bases each). From germline, CDR1 is MDHEN and CDR2 SYDVKM. The CDR3 spans 14 residues. Trimming shortened V by 2 bases and J by 7 bases, and 12 bases separated the two germline ends. The CDR3 DNA reads as TGTGCCAGCAGTTTAGCCAGGGGGGGTAATGAGCAGTTCTTC. Amino acid sequence: CASSLARGGNEQFF. The whole variable domain, filled in from reference TRBV28 and TRBJ2-1, reads DVKVTQSSRYLVKRTGEKVFLECVQDMDHENMFWYRQDPGLGLRLIYFSYDVKMKEKGDIPEGYSVSREKKERFSLILESASTNQTSMYLCASSLARGGNEQFFGPGTRLTVL.

Ten or more counts support this clonotype. This sequence joins TRBV5-5 and TRBJ2-1, with 7 positions matching TRBD1. Germline CDR1 and CDR2: SGHKS and YYEKEE (reference sequence). J was trimmed by 4 bases and V by 1 base; bases with no gene match: 8. The CDR3 runs 16 residues. CDR3 loop: CASSLYTGTEYNEQFF. CDR3 DNA: TGTGCCAGCAGCTTGTACACCGGGACAGAATACAATGAGCAGTTCTTC.

The J gene is TRBJ2-7, the V gene TRBV9, with 10 bases fitting TRBD1. V lost 6 bases, J lost 4 bases, and 7 bases stayed unmatched. Germline V gives CDR1 SGDLS, CDR2 YYNGEE. This CDR3 spans 14 amino acids. As DNA, the CDR3 is TGTGCCAGCAACCCCCGGGGACAGGGGTACGAGCAGTACTTC. This encodes CASNPRGQGYEQYF. The complete variable domain, with remaining parts taken from reference TRBV9 and TRBJ2-7, reads DSGVTQTPKHLITATGQRVTLRCSPRSGDLSVYWYQQSLDQGLQFLIQYYNGEERAKGNILERFSAQQFPDLHSELNLSSLELGDSALYFCASNPRGQGYEQYFGPGTRLTVT.

This clonotype was detected only a few times. The rearrangement links TRBV20-1 to TRBJ2-1; 11 bases align to TRBD1. Germline CDR1 is DFQATT and CDR2 is SNEGSKA (reference sequence). The CDR3 consists of 14 residues. The junction had 6 bases not matched to a gene; V was cut back by 5 bases and J by 6 bases. The CDR3: CSAPTGTGGNEQFF. CDR3 bases: TGCAGTGCTCCCACGGGGACAGGGGGCAATGAGCAGTTCTTC.

In this sample, this clonotype turned up many times. The chain uses TRBV5-1 and TRBJ1-6; D is uncertain. Germline V gives CDR1 SGHRS, CDR2 YFSETQ. The CDR3 has 16 amino acids. Trimming removed 4 bases from V and 3 bases from J, with 14 bases in between. The CDR3 DNA follows: TGCGCCAGCAGCCCACGGACGGGTGTCTATAATTCACCCCTCCACTTT. This codes for CASSPRTGVYNSPLHF.

This clonotype was seen a few times. The gene calls are TRBV20-1 and TRBJ2-7, with 7 positions matching TRBD1. Germline CDR1 reads DFQATT; CDR2 reads SNEGSKA (reference sequence). V lost 6 bases to trimming and J lost 7 bases; unmatched junction nucleotides: 15. There are 14 residues in the CDR3. The CDR3 sequence is CSAQTRGLLGEQYF. The CDR3 DNA is TGCAGTGCCCAAACAAGGGGGCTCCTGGGGGAGCAGTACTTC.

This clonotype has only a few counts. The rearrangement links TRBV6-2 or TRBV6-3 to TRBJ2-7, with D uncertain. The V gene's germline CDR1 is MNHEY and CDR2 SVGEGT. This CDR3 is 18 amino acids long. The V end lost 0 bases, the J end lost 2 bases, and 20 bases lay between the germline ends. CDR3 coding DNA: TGTGCCAGCAGTTACTCGATGGTACAGCCCGGTGGAACCTACGAGCAGTACTTC. It translates to CASSYSMVQPGGTYEQYF.

The CDR3 loop reads CASSEFEGPYEQYF. The DNA of the CDR3 is TGTGCCAGCAGTGAATTTGAGGGCCCTTACGAGCAGTACTTC. The chain uses TRBV25-1 and TRBJ2-7; TRBD2 is a possible D gene (5 bases). Germline assignment: CDR1 MGHDK and CDR2 SYGVNS. The CDR3 is 14 amino acids. Trimming left V 1 base short and J 4 bases short, with 11 bases between.

The V gene is TRBV3-1, the J gene TRBJ2-3, with 10 bases identical to TRBD1. Germline V gene lookup returns CDR1 LGHDT and CDR2 YNNKEL (reference sequence). Trimming cost V 8 bases and J 7 bases; bases outside gene matches: 6. The CDR3 consists of 13 residues. CDR3 in amino acids: CASRDRGRNTQYF. In nucleotides, the CDR3 is TGTGCCAGCCGGGACAGGGGTAGGAATACGCAGTATTTT.

This clonotype was observed a handful of times. The chain combines TRBV4-3 with TRBJ1-2, with TRBD1 matching 8 bases. The CDR3 runs 17 residues. Germline CDR1 and CDR2: LGHNA and YSLEER. The junction had 8 bases not matched to a gene; V was cut back by 2 bases and J by 0 bases. The CDR3 region is CASSQTTGVIANYGYTF. In DNA form, the CDR3 reads TGCGCCAGCAGCCAAACGACAGGGGTCATAGCTAACTATGGCTACACCTTC.

The chain carries TRBV5-1 and TRBJ1-4; 7 nucleotides line up with TRBD1. The V and J ends lost 3 bases and 6 bases, in that order; junction bases with no gene match: 8. The V gene's germline CDR1 is SGHRS and CDR2 YFSETQ. The CDR3 runs to 15 residues. The CDR3 nucleotides are TGCGCCAGCAGCTGGGCCGGTACAGGGGATGAAAAACTGTTTTTT. The encoded protein is CASSWAGTGDEKLFF.

The CDR3, as DNA: TGTGCCAGCAGCACGGCTAGCGGGGGGCCCCCCAATGAGCAGTTCTTC. Translated: CASSTASGGPPNEQFF. The V and J genes are TRBV7-2 and TRBJ2-1; TRBD2 agrees at 11 bases. J gave up 6 bases and V 5 bases, and 9 bases lay outside the gene matches. Germline CDR1 and CDR2: SGHTA and FQGNSA. CDR3 length equals 16 residues.

This clonotype was seen repeatedly, ten times or more. The chain has TRBV11-3 and TRBJ2-2; 10 bases are a match to TRBD1. The CDR3 is 16 residues long. CDR1 is SGHNT and CDR2 is YENEEA in the germline V gene. V dropped 1 base and J dropped 4; count of bases not matched to a gene: 3. CDR3 bases: TGTGCCAGCAGCTTAGTGACAGGGGGCTCCACCGGGGAGCTGTTTTTT. As protein: CASSLVTGGSTGELFF.

The chain uses TRBV20-1 and TRBJ1-5; 7 positions match TRBD1. The CDR3 extends over 15 amino acids. V lost 6 bases, J lost 0 bases, and 8 bases stayed unmatched. Germline V CDR1 and CDR2: DFQATT, SNEGSKA (reference sequence). This chain's CDR3 is CSASYGQDSNQPQHF. For the CDR3, the DNA is TGCAGTGCAAGCTACGGACAGGATAGCAATCAGCCCCAGCATTTT.

This clonotype was recorded a few times. The chain combines TRBV12-3 or TRBV12-4 with TRBJ2-1; TRBD2 aligns across 15 bases. This CDR3 contains 15 residues. V shed 6 bases, J shed 7 bases, and the junction held 4 bases outside the gene matches. CDR3 coding DNA: TGTGCCAGCAGAAGTGGGACTAGCGGGAGGAATGAGCAGTTCTTC. This gives the protein CASRSGTSGRNEQFF.

This chain uses TRBV2 with TRBJ2-3; 10 bases are a match to TRBD2. The CDR3 spans 14 residues. Trimming took 6 bases from V and 4 from J; bases not matched to a gene: 4. The germline V gene has CDR1 SNHLY and CDR2 FYNNEI. The CDR3 protein is CASSALAGADTQYF. As DNA, the CDR3 is TGTGCCAGCAGCGCGCTAGCGGGGGCAGATACGCAGTATTTT.

V is TRBV29-1 and J is TRBJ2-3, with D possibly being TRBD2 (5 bases). This CDR3 is 15 amino acids long. The germline V gene has CDR1 SQVTM and CDR2 ANQGSEA. Trimming stripped 1 base from V and 3 bases from J, with 14 bases between. CDR3 residues: CSVEVHGSGTDTQYF. The CDR3 coding sequence is TGCAGCGTTGAAGTTCACGGCTCGGGGACAGATACGCAGTATTTT.

J is TRBJ2-7 and V is TRBV20-1, with TRBD2 as a possible D gene (7 bases). CDR3 size: 14 residues. Trimming shortened V by 3 bases and J by 2 bases, and 14 bases separated the two germline ends. Germline V CDR1 and CDR2: DFQATT, SNEGSKA (reference sequence). The CDR3 bases are TGCAGTGCTAGTCTCGCGGGGGCCACCTACGAGCAGTACTTC. Translating it yields CSASLAGATYEQYF.

The rearrangement uses TRBV14 and TRBJ1-2; TRBD1 matches 7 bases. V lost 1 base, J lost 4 bases, and 9 bases stayed unmatched. The CDR3 sequence is 16 residues long. In germline, CDR1 is SGHDN, CDR2 FVKESK. The CDR3 bases are TGTGCCAGCAGCCAAGTCACAGGGGCATTTGCCTATGGCTACACCTTC. Its protein product is CASSQVTGAFAYGYTF.

The chain uses TRBV6-2 or TRBV6-3 and TRBJ1-5; D call uncertain. This CDR3 comprises 16 residues. V lost 8 bases to trimming and J lost 0 bases, with 17 bases between them. Germline CDR1 is MNHEY and CDR2 is SVGEGT. The CDR3 region has the DNA TGTGCCAGCTCGAGGCAGCCCCGATATAGCAATCAGCCCCAGCATTTT. It translates to CASSRQPRYSNQPQHF.

The genes are TRBV7-9 and TRBJ1-2; 8 bases agree with TRBD1. V shed 1 base and J 8 bases; nucleotides not matched to a gene: 6. The CDR3 sequence is 14 residues long. Germline CDR1 reads SEHNR; CDR2 reads FQNEAQ (reference sequence). CDR3 region: CASSLVLGQDGYTF. For the CDR3, the DNA is TGTGCCAGCAGCTTAGTTCTGGGACAGGACGGCTACACCTTC.

The V and J genes are TRBV9 and TRBJ2-2, with 10 bases fitting TRBD2. The CDR3 runs 18 residues. V was pared by 3 bases and J by 3 bases, with 11 bases of the junction left unmatched. The germline CDR1 and CDR2 sequences are SGDLS and YYNGEE. The CDR3 loop is CASSASQTSGEYTGELFF. CDR3 bases: TGTGCCAGCAGCGCCTCCCAAACTAGCGGGGAATACACCGGGGAGCTGTTTTTT. Full variable domain (outside the CDR3, taken from reference TRBV9 and TRBJ2-2): DSGVTQTPKHLITATGQRVTLRCSPRSGDLSVYWYQQSLDQGLQFLIQYYNGEERAKGNILERFSAQQFPDLHSELNLSSLELGDSALYFCASSASQTSGEYTGELFFGEGSRLTVL.

This clonotype was detected a few times. The V call is TRBV4-2, the J call TRBJ2-2, with TRBD2 matching over 9 bases. The J segment lost 2 bases and the V segment lost 4 bases, leaving 5 bases of the junction unmatched. The CDR3 runs 16 residues. CDR1 is LGHNA, CDR2 YNFKEQ, per germline. CDR3 DNA sequence: TGTGCCAGCAGCCGCATAGCGGGGGTAAACACCGGGGAGCTGTTTTTT. Protein sequence: CASSRIAGVNTGELFF.

The chain has TRBV27 and TRBJ2-1, with 9 positions matching TRBD2. Germline V gene lookup returns CDR1 MNHEY and CDR2 SMNVEV (reference sequence). The CDR3 length is 18 residues. J gave up 0 bases and V 5 bases, and 11 bases lay outside the gene matches. CDR3 sequence (DNA): TGTGCCAGCAGTGCCGGGGGAGCGGGGGGCAGCTCCTACAATGAGCAGTTCTTC. Translating gives CASSAGGAGGSSYNEQFF.